The source of this T cell receptor beta chain is a study of Ad26.COV2.S vaccination and SARS-CoV-2 variants (dated by TCRdb to the early 2020s). About the study as a whole: Vaccine-arm donors came from COV1001, a multicentre, randomized, double-blind, placebo-controlled phase I-IIa trial of Ad26.COV2.S in healthy adults. Ad26.COV2.S was administered intramuscularly at 5 x 10^10 or 1 x 10^11 viral particles, either as a single shot or as two shots given 56 days apart. Sequencing of the TCRbeta repertoire served to evaluate the specificity and breadth of SARS-CoV-2-reactive T cell receptors following Ad26.COV2.S vaccination. A total of roughly 32 samples were included in the TCR-sequenced set, comprising some 20 Ad26.COV2.S vaccine recipients, 5 placebo recipients and 8 SARS-CoV-2 convalescent individuals. Participants in the trial were split at random into five groups of five each, receiving low-dose or high-dose Ad26.COV2.S once or twice, or else placebo on both occasions. Investigators remained blinded to trial group allocation during experiments and outcome assessment.

Based on the germline V gene (reference sequence), the CDR1 and CDR2 sequences are LNHDA and SQIVND. The cysteine opens and the phenylalanine closes a CDR3 of 13 amino acids. This entry keeps only the CDR3 DNA: 39 bases, framed from base 1. The trim is 3 bases for V and 7 bases for J, with a gap of 12 bases between the germline ends. TCRbeta CDR3 regions were sequenced with the immunoSEQ Assay. After extraction, genomic DNA underwent amplification by bias-controlled multiplex PCR, followed by high-throughput sequencing. The study's processing was this. To quantify the absolute abundance of every unique TCRbeta CDR3 region, sequences were collapsed and filtered. T cell fraction was estimated by normalizing TCRbeta template counts to usable DNA, which was measured by amplifying reference genes present in all nucleated cells. Repertoire TCRs were annotated as SARS-CoV-2-specific when V gene, CDR3 amino acid sequence and J gene were exactly matched to a known reactive TCR set. The reference SARS-CoV-2 TCR set came from MIRA and was filtered for enrichment in COVID-19-positive ImmuneCODE repertoires, removing public or cross-reactive TCRs. Based on the MIRA antigens, annotated TCRs were further analysed at the level of specific ORF or position within ORF. Breadth was defined as annotated unique rearrangements over total unique productive rearrangements; depth was the summed frequency of those rearrangements. Two-sided Wilcoxon rank-sum tests were used to compare TCR breadth between groups. As stored in TCRdb, this immuneACCESS dataset retains in-frame rearrangements with V and J assigned. A fraction of the clones does not appear; measured against another copy, unresolved V genes explain less than half of the discrepancy, and the remainder lacks a known reason. V and J calls and clone size are given by that table; D and trimming were obtained from the DNA. The sample table records about 350,000 clones; 65% to 90% of these occur just once. The ten biggest clones cover about 10% of the sample.

Findings and caveats that apply to the study as a whole: The study lacked the statistical power to compare responses across vaccine doses or regimens. Vaccine and placebo recipients had comparable non-spike TCR breadth, which fits with the vaccine containing only spike. It was noted by the authors that total T cell responses may have been underestimated by the TCR breadth and depth analyses. Higher spike-specific TCR breadth was observed in Ad26.COV2.S recipients than in placebo recipients (P = 0.0014). After vaccination, substantial breadth of spike-specific CD8+ and CD4+ T cell responses was reported.

What this sample's treatment or condition label stands for: around 19 received Ad26.COV2.S at low or high dose, single or two shots; roughly five received placebo; per-sample allocation not given. For vaccine and placebo recipients, the sequenced repertoires came from samples collected on day 63 after the first injection. In Cohort 1b, 25 to 30 adults aged 18-55 years were enrolled at a single site in Boston, USA, between 29 July and 7 August 2020. As a vaccine, Ad26.COV2.S was a replication-incompetent adenovirus type 26 vector that expressed a prefusion-stabilized SARS-CoV-2 spike protein derived from the original Wuhan strain. This clone came up once. Its cognate antigen has yet to be identified. It has no much larger one-base neighbor in the sample; base qualities were not kept.

The rearrangement combines TRBV19 with TRBJ1-2; the D gene cannot be named for sure. The clonotype was recovered from a person between 18 and 65 years old who received the Ad26.COV2.S COVID-19 vaccine or a placebo. The sequencing used peripheral blood, collected in a trial of Ad26.COV2.S vaccine versus placebo. The CDR3 in this case is CASSIGGIGGYTF. The nucleotides are TGTGCCAGTAGTATCGGAGGGATCGGTGGCTACACCTTC.